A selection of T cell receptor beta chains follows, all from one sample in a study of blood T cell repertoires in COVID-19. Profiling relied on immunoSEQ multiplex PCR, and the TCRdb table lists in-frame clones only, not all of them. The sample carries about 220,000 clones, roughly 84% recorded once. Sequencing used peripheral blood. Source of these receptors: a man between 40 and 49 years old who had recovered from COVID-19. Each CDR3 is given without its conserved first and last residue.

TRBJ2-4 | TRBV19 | ASSIDRRSLSDRGGEAKNIQY
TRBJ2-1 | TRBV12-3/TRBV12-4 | ASGEHEQF
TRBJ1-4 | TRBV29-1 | SVGGLFNEKLF
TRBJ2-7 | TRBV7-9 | ASSSVAGGPLEQY
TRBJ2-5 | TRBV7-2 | ASSPTPGLALETQY
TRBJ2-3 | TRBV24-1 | ATSDPGQGGFDTQY
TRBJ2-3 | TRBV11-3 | ASSPGLASVDTQY
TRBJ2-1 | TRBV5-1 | ASTPQGYNEQF
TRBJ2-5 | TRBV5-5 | ASSPGGGSYQETQY
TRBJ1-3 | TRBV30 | AWTQTSHGATIY
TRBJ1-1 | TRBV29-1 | SVGRRVTEAF
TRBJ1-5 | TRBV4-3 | ASSQDSDQPQH
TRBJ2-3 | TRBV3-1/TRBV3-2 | ASSPRSGRAGVTDTQY
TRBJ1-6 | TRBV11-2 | ASSLDSDTRPH
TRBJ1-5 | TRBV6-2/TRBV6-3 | ASSYTRAPQH
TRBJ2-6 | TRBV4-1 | ASRTPGLAGSGANVLT
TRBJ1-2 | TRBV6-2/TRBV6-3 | ASSYPRHGYT
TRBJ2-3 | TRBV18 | ASSPRVGTDTQY
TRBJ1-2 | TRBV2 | ASSEGPLSYGYT
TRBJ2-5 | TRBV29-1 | SVDLLQGGQETQY
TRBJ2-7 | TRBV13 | ASSLYGNEQY
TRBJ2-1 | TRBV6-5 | AAGQRSYNEQF
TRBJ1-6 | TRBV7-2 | ASSLAQGGYNSPLH
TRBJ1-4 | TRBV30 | AWEQGTNEKLF
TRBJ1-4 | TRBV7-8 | ASSLKGGTGNEKLF
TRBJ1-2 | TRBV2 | ASSDVLRDYGYT
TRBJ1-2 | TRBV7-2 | ASSLNAFRDGYT
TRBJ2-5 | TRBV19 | ASSKRDRGSQETQY
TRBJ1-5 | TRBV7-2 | ASSSVGQDDQPQH
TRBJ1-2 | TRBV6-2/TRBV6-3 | ASSYRQGFGYT
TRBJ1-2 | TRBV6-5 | ASSYRGGYT
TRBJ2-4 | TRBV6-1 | ASSEAGGGWRNIQY
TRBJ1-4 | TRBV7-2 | ASSGRTGGEKLF
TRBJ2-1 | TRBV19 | ASREDSYNEQF
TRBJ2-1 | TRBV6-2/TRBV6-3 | ASSYLQGAGEQF
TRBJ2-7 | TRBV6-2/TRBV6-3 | ASSKNDPGLAGEREQY
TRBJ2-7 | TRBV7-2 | ASRDLAEGYEQY
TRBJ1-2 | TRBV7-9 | ASSLGEGSGYT
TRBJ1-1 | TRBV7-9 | ASSLERVNTEAF
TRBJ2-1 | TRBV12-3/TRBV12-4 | ASSPTGLEQF
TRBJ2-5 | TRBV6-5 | ASSYGQGGVQY
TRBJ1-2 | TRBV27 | ASSSRRRGDYGYT
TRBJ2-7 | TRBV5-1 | ASSGGSGQGVYEQY
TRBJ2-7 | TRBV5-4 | ASSPTLGEQY
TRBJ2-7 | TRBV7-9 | ASSSPRQGTLVEQY
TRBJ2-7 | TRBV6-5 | ASAITGLGAYEQY
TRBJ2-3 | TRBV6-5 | ASIVPLTDTQY
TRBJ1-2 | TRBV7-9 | ASSSPGLLSYGYT
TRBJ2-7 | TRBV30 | AWSDGLAGDAVYEQY
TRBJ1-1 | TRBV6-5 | ASRRDSEAF
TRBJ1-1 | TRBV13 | ASSFTPGGWTEAF
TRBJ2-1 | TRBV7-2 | ASSLVWLAGGYEQF
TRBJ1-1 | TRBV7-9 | ASSLSLDRGWTEAF